This is a list of T cell receptor beta chains from one sample in a study of blood T cell repertoires in COVID-19. Sequencing was performed with immunoSEQ multiplex PCR; in TCRdb, only in-frame clones are kept and a portion is missing. Here the sample spans around 450,000 clones, more than 85% being singletons. Sequenced: peripheral blood. The receptors derive from a woman aged 30 to 39 with acute or convalescent COVID-19. Both conserved end residues are part of each CDR3. The D gene is left open where the match is weak. Some rows mark clone size as missing; the rest say once, few, many or name a class of expanded clone.

d_gene: NA; j_gene: TRBJ2-1; v_gene: TRBV27; abundance: NA; CDR3nt: TGTGCCAGCAGTTTAACGGGACTGTTGTTAGAGCAGTTCTTC; CDR3aa: CASSLTGLLLEQFF
d_gene: TRBD2; j_gene: TRBJ2-1; v_gene: TRBV5-1; abundance: NA; CDR3nt: TGCGCCAGCAGCTTTAGCGGGGGGGCATCTGAGCAGTTCTTC; CDR3aa: CASSFSGGASEQFF
d_gene: NA; j_gene: TRBJ1-2; v_gene: TRBV6-6; abundance: few; CDR3nt: TGTGCCAGCAGTTACGCGGGGGGCGCGGACGGCTACACCTTC; CDR3aa: CASSYAGGADGYTF
d_gene: TRBD2; j_gene: TRBJ2-1; v_gene: TRBV11-2; abundance: NA; CDR3nt: TGTGCCAGCAGCTTAAGAGCGGGGGGCCTTCTTGAGCAGTTCTTC; CDR3aa: CASSLRAGGLLEQFF
d_gene: NA; j_gene: TRBJ1-2; v_gene: TRBV5-8; abundance: NA; CDR3nt: TGTGCCAGCAGCTTGGTGGGCACAGCTGGCTACACCTTC; CDR3aa: CASSLVGTAGYTF
d_gene: NA; j_gene: TRBJ1-5; v_gene: TRBV6-5; abundance: NA; CDR3nt: TGTGCCAGCAGTTTGGACAGATATCAGCCCCAGCATTTT; CDR3aa: CASSLDRYQPQHF
d_gene: TRBD2; j_gene: TRBJ2-7; v_gene: TRBV6-6; abundance: NA; CDR3nt: TGTGCCAGCAGTTACCTAGCGGGGGGCCCCTACGAGCAGTACTTC; CDR3aa: CASSYLAGGPYEQYF
d_gene: NA; j_gene: TRBJ1-5; v_gene: TRBV18; abundance: NA; CDR3nt: TGTGCCAGCTCTGTCGGACAGAGCAGCAATCAGCCCCAGCATTTT; CDR3aa: CASSVGQSSNQPQHF
d_gene: TRBD1; j_gene: TRBJ2-1; v_gene: TRBV5-4; abundance: NA; CDR3nt: TGTGCCAGCAGCAAGTCGACGGGACAGGGGTACAATGAGCAGTTCTTC; CDR3aa: CASSKSTGQGYNEQFF
d_gene: NA; j_gene: TRBJ1-6; v_gene: TRBV2; abundance: NA; CDR3nt: TGTGCCAGCAGAGCCAACCCGTATTCACCCCTCCACTTT; CDR3aa: CASRANPYSPLHF
d_gene: NA; j_gene: TRBJ1-4; v_gene: TRBV28; abundance: NA; CDR3nt: TGTGCCAGCAGTTTGCTTCAGGGCTTTGGCGAAAAACTGTTTTTT; CDR3aa: CASSLLQGFGEKLFF
d_gene: NA; j_gene: TRBJ2-1; v_gene: TRBV5-1; abundance: NA; CDR3nt: TGCGCCAGCAGCTTCGTTGACGGGTACAATGAGCAGTTCTTC; CDR3aa: CASSFVDGYNEQFF
d_gene: TRBD1; j_gene: TRBJ1-6; v_gene: TRBV4-1; abundance: NA; CDR3nt: TGCGCCAGCAGCCAAGATAAAGGGGGACAGGGGAATTCACCCCTCCACTTT; CDR3aa: CASSQDKGGQGNSPLHF
d_gene: NA; j_gene: TRBJ1-1; v_gene: TRBV11-2; abundance: NA; CDR3nt: TGTGCCAGCAGCGTCGGAGGCGGGGGCACTGAAGCTTTCTTT; CDR3aa: CASSVGGGGTEAFF
d_gene: NA; j_gene: TRBJ1-1; v_gene: TRBV12-3/TRBV12-4; abundance: NA; CDR3nt: TGTGCCAGCAGCCAGGACAGAGAAGCTTTCTTT; CDR3aa: CASSQDREAFF
d_gene: NA; j_gene: TRBJ1-1; v_gene: TRBV2; abundance: NA; CDR3nt: TGTGCCAGCATGGACGGAGGGGCGGACACTGAAGCTTTCTTT; CDR3aa: CASMDGGADTEAFF
d_gene: TRBD1; j_gene: TRBJ2-1; v_gene: TRBV19; abundance: once; CDR3nt: TGTGCCAGTAGTCCGGACAGGGGAGCCTACAATGAGCAGTTCTTC; CDR3aa: CASSPDRGAYNEQFF
d_gene: NA; j_gene: TRBJ1-2; v_gene: TRBV9; abundance: NA; CDR3nt: TGTGCCAGCAGCGTAGCCAGGGAAAACTATGGCTACACCTTC; CDR3aa: CASSVARENYGYTF
d_gene: NA; j_gene: TRBJ1-2; v_gene: TRBV7-2; abundance: NA; CDR3nt: TGTGCCAGCAGCTTTACACACTATGGCTACACCTTC; CDR3aa: CASSFTHYGYTF
d_gene: NA; j_gene: TRBJ2-1; v_gene: TRBV5-1; abundance: NA; CDR3nt: TGCGCCAGCAGCGCGGGACAGTCTGCCAATGAGCAGTTCTTC; CDR3aa: CASSAGQSANEQFF
d_gene: NA; j_gene: TRBJ1-2; v_gene: TRBV29-1; abundance: once; CDR3nt: TGCAGCGAATCCCCGCCGGAGAACTATGGCTACACCTTC; CDR3aa: CSESPPENYGYTF
d_gene: NA; j_gene: TRBJ1-6; v_gene: TRBV19; abundance: NA; CDR3nt: TGTGCCAGTAGTATCCCTGACGGGCTGGACATCACCCTCCACTTT; CDR3aa: CASSIPDGLDITLHF
d_gene: NA; j_gene: TRBJ2-5; v_gene: TRBV4-1; abundance: NA; CDR3nt: TGCGCCAGCAGCCAAGGAGGGGAGACCCAGTACTTC; CDR3aa: CASSQGGETQYF
d_gene: TRBD1; j_gene: TRBJ1-2; v_gene: TRBV4-1; abundance: NA; CDR3nt: TGCGCCAGCAGTTCCGGGACAGGGTCCCCATCGGGTGGCTACACCTTC; CDR3aa: CASSSGTGSPSGGYTF
d_gene: NA; j_gene: TRBJ2-7; v_gene: TRBV5-6; abundance: NA; CDR3nt: TGTGCCAGCAGCCCGGAACGGGGGGCGGGCTACGAGCAGTACTTC; CDR3aa: CASSPERGAGYEQYF
d_gene: NA; j_gene: TRBJ1-2; v_gene: TRBV12-3/TRBV12-4; abundance: NA; CDR3nt: TGTGCCAGCCGATCCAGGGGCAGCTATGGCTACACCTTC; CDR3aa: CASRSRGSYGYTF
d_gene: NA; j_gene: TRBJ1-4; v_gene: TRBV24-1; abundance: NA; CDR3nt: TGTGCCACCTCGGGAAAACTGTTTTTT; CDR3aa: CATSGKLFF
d_gene: TRBD1; j_gene: TRBJ1-4; v_gene: TRBV27; abundance: NA; CDR3nt: TGTGCCAGCAGTCTGGGACAGGGGAGTGAAAAACTGTTTTTT; CDR3aa: CASSLGQGSEKLFF
d_gene: NA; j_gene: TRBJ1-2; v_gene: TRBV6-5; abundance: NA; CDR3nt: TGTGCCAGCAGTTCCACGGGGAACTATGGCTACACCTTC; CDR3aa: CASSSTGNYGYTF
d_gene: NA; j_gene: TRBJ1-3; v_gene: TRBV7-8; abundance: NA; CDR3nt: TGTGCCAGCAGCTTAGTCAGGGGCGGAAACACCATATATTTT; CDR3aa: CASSLVRGGNTIYF
d_gene: NA; j_gene: TRBJ1-5; v_gene: TRBV5-5; abundance: NA; CDR3nt: TGTGCCAGCAGCTCAGATGTTGGCAATCAGCCCCAGCATTTT; CDR3aa: CASSSDVGNQPQHF
d_gene: TRBD1; j_gene: TRBJ1-2; v_gene: TRBV5-4; abundance: NA; CDR3nt: TGTGCCAGCAGCTTGAGACAGGGTGGGATATATGGCTACACCTTC; CDR3aa: CASSLRQGGIYGYTF
d_gene: TRBD2; j_gene: TRBJ2-1; v_gene: TRBV7-6; abundance: NA; CDR3nt: TGTGCCAGCAGCCCGCGGGGGAGCTCCTACAATGAGCAGTTCTTC; CDR3aa: CASSPRGSSYNEQFF
d_gene: NA; j_gene: TRBJ2-5; v_gene: TRBV9; abundance: NA; CDR3nt: TGTGCCAGCAGCCGCACAGAGTTAGAGACCCAGTACTTC; CDR3aa: CASSRTELETQYF
d_gene: TRBD1; j_gene: TRBJ1-3; v_gene: TRBV6-5; abundance: NA; CDR3nt: TGTGCCAGCACCAAAATACAGGGGGTTGGAAACACCATATATTTT; CDR3aa: CASTKIQGVGNTIYF
d_gene: TRBD1; j_gene: TRBJ1-4; v_gene: TRBV15; abundance: NA; CDR3nt: TGTGCCACCAGCAGAGAAAGGGGGCAGGGAGAAAAACTGTTTTTT; CDR3aa: CATSRERGQGEKLFF
d_gene: NA; j_gene: TRBJ2-5; v_gene: TRBV15; abundance: NA; CDR3nt: TGTGCCACCCAGCAGGACATTCCCCAACAAGAGACCCAGTACTTC; CDR3aa: CATQQDIPQQETQYF
d_gene: NA; j_gene: TRBJ1-2; v_gene: TRBV6-5; abundance: NA; CDR3nt: TGTGCCAGCAAAGATGATACAGCCTATGGCTACACCTTC; CDR3aa: CASKDDTAYGYTF
d_gene: TRBD2; j_gene: TRBJ2-2; v_gene: TRBV5-1; abundance: NA; CDR3nt: TGCGCCAGCAGCTTTATAGCGGGGGAGAACACCGGGGAGCTGTTTTTT; CDR3aa: CASSFIAGENTGELFF
d_gene: TRBD2; j_gene: TRBJ2-1; v_gene: TRBV9; abundance: NA; CDR3nt: TGTGCCAGCAGCGTACCGGGGGGGTACAATGAGCAGTTCTTC; CDR3aa: CASSVPGGYNEQFF